Included here is one T cell receptor beta chain sequence, with context. Its antigen is undetermined. This specimen belongs to a study of a mutant IDH1 vaccine in newly diagnosed glioma. Across the whole study: Patients got radiotherapy, temozolomide, or both beforehand, and most got both.

Sequenced by immunoSEQ multiplex PCR; TCRdb stores in-frame clones only, minus some. The sample includes about 77,000 clones, about 85% of them seen just once. Time point here: week 23, last vaccination. Topical imiquimod accompanied each vaccine dose, which consisted of 300 ug of mutant IDH1 20-mer peptide. New WHO grade 3 or 4 IDH1-mutant, ATRX-lost astrocytomas were present in all donors. J gave up 10 bases and V 1 base, and 7 bases lay outside the gene matches. Germline V lookup: CDR1 MNHEY, CDR2 SMNVEV (reference sequence). The CDR3 loop spans 14 amino acids. The chain carries TRBV27 and TRBJ2-1, with 7 bases fitting TRBD2. This TCR was sampled from a woman in her fifties or sixties with glioma. This specimen was PBMCs, taken from a glioma patient whose treatment included an IDH1 peptide vaccine. CDR3 residues: CASSLYGRTTEQFF. The CDR3 DNA follows: TGTGCCAGCAGTTTATACGGGAGGACCACCGAGCAGTTCTTC.